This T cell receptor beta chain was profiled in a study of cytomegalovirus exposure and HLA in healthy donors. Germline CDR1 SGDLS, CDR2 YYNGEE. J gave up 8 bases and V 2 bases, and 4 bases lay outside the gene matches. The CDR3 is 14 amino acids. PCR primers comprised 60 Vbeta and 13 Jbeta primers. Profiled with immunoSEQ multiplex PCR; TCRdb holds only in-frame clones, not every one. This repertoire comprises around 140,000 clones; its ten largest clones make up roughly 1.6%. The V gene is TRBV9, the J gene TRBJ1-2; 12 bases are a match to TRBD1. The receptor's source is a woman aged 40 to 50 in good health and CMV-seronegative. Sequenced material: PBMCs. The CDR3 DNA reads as TGTGCCAGCAGCGTTGGGACAGGGGGCGAGGGCTACACCTTC. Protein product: CASSVGTGGEGYTF.